This TCR beta chain emerged from a study of blood T cell repertoires in COVID-19. Assay used: immunoSEQ multiplex PCR; TCRdb lists only in-frame clones, some missing. The sample has approximately 170,000 clones; approximately 87% are singletons. This clone was seen only once. CDR1 and CDR2 (germline): LGHNA, YSLEER. The CDR3 loop spans 17 amino acids. Trimming stripped 1 base from V and 1 base from J, with 16 bases between. This sequence was found in a woman aged 65 to 85 with acute or convalescent COVID-19. Sequencing used peripheral blood. J is TRBJ2-5 and V is TRBV4-3; tentatively, D is TRBD1 (6 bases). The CDR3 spells CASSQGFSGTTQETQYF. The CDR3 region has the DNA TGCGCCAGCAGCCAAGGGTTCTCCGGGACAACCCAAGAGACCCAGTACTTC.